These 32 T cell receptor beta chains were sequenced from one sample in a study of blood T cells in healthy people across ages. A sample-barcoded 5' primer and a J-beta primer mix were used in a second PCR of about 7 to 12 cycles. TCRdb re-derived calls from the 5' RACE reads in MiXCR, one entry per CDR3 protein. Among about 1.5 million distinct CDR3 sequences listed, approximately 43% were seen once. What was sequenced was blood. The receptors derive from a woman aged 18 to 35 in good health.

The table lists this clonotype with a few counts. The chain carries TRBV11-2 and TRBJ2-1; TRBD2 matches 8 bases. The CDR3 length is 16 residues. Germline CDR1 is SGHAT and CDR2 is FQNNGV. Trimming cost V 4 bases and J 5 bases; bases outside gene matches: 10. The CDR3: CASSSIAGSFNNEQFF. The CDR3 nucleotides are TGTGCCAGCAGCTCAATAGCGGGATCGTTCAACAATGAGCAGTTCTTC.

V usage is TRBV3-1 and J usage is TRBJ2-5, with 8 bases aligning to TRBD1. Looked up from germline, CDR1 is LGHDT and CDR2 is YNNKEL (reference sequence). This CDR3 contains 14 residues. V trimming: 8 bases; J trimming: 0 bases; junction bases outside the gene matches: 5. DNA of the CDR3: TGTGCCAGCCTAACAGGGGGATACCAAGAGACCCAGTACTTC. Translated, it gives CASLTGGYQETQYF.

This clonotype was recorded a few times. The V gene is TRBV5-4, the J gene TRBJ2-3; D is uncertain. Germline-derived CDR1 and CDR2 are SGHNT and YYREEE (reference sequence). The CDR3 is 15 residues long. The V end lost 0 bases, the J end lost 1 base, and 9 bases lay between the germline ends. Here the CDR3 DNA reads TGTGCCAGCAGCTTGGAGGTTGGGGGCACAGATACGCAGTATTTT. Translated: CASSLEVGGTDTQYF.

This clonotype was counted a few times. CDR3 nucleotide sequence: TGTGCCAGCAGACGGAGCTCCTACAATGAGCAGTACTTC. Its protein is CASRRSSYNEQYF. The chain recombines TRBV6-5 with TRBJ2-1; D not certain. The DNA end is a closer match to TRBJ2-7, so the J assignment may be wrong. This CDR3 is built from 13 residues. Per the germline V gene, CDR1 is MNHEY and CDR2 is SVGAGI.

J is TRBJ2-7 and V is TRBV29-1; 8 bases map to TRBD1. This CDR3 region has 12 residues. V lost 7 bases to trimming and J lost 7 bases; unmatched junction nucleotides: 9. Germline-derived CDR1 and CDR2 are SQVTM and ANQGSEA. The CDR3 region has the DNA TGCAGCGCCTTAACAGGGGGTGGTGAGCAGTACTTC. Translation: CSALTGGGEQYF.

CDR3 in DNA: TGCAGTGCTCGGACTAGCGGCTGGGGGGCTGAGCAGTTCTTC. Encoded protein: CSARTSGWGAEQFF. J is TRBJ2-1 and V is TRBV20-1; the match to TRBD2 covers 10 bases. Germline lookup yields CDR1 DFQATT and CDR2 SNEGSKA (reference sequence). J was trimmed by 9 bases and V by 5 bases; bases with no gene match: 10. The CDR3 extends over 14 amino acids.

V usage is TRBV20-1 and J usage is TRBJ2-3; TRBD1 is a possible D gene (5 bases). Germline V gene data show CDR1 as DFQATT and CDR2 as SNEGSKA (reference sequence). The CDR3 length is 16 residues. The ends were cut back, 2 bases at V and 2 bases at J, with 17 bases in the middle. CDR3 sequence (DNA): TGCAGTGCTAGATTCCAGGGCAGGAGAATCACAGATACGCAGTATTTT. Protein sequence: CSARFQGRRITDTQYF.

The CDR3 reads CASSFHYGTQETQYF. CDR3 sequence (DNA): TGTGCCAGCAGCTTTCATTACGGAACCCAAGAGACCCAGTACTTC. The V call is TRBV11-2, the J call TRBJ2-5; D call uncertain. Deletions cut 3 bases from V and 1 base from J, with 12 bases between. CDR1 SGHAT and CDR2 FQNNGV come from the germline V gene. The CDR3 sequence is 15 residues long.

The rearrangement uses TRBV4-2 and TRBJ2-2; no clear D gene. The CDR3 sequence is 12 residues long. Trimming removed 1 base from V and 9 bases from J, with 6 bases in between. The V gene's germline CDR1 is LGHNA and CDR2 YNFKEQ. CDR3 DNA: TGTGCCAGCAGCCAAGGCCTCAGGGAGCTGTTTTTT. This sequence encodes CASSQGLRELFF.

The chain's CDR3 is CARTRDRAGNEKLFF. CDR3 in DNA: TGTGCCCGCACAAGAGACAGGGCGGGCAATGAAAAACTGTTTTTT. V is TRBV28 and J is TRBJ1-4; 7 bases fit TRBD1. CDR1 is MDHEN and CDR2 is SYDVKM in the germline V gene. Trimming cost V 11 bases and J 5 bases; bases outside gene matches: 14. The CDR3 is 15 amino acids.

The genes are TRBV7-2 and TRBJ1-1; D remains ambiguous. Deletions cut 6 bases from V and 3 bases from J, with 20 bases between. Germline V gene lookup returns CDR1 SGHTA and CDR2 FQGNSA. The CDR3 sequence is 16 residues long. The CDR3 DNA follows: TGTGCCAGCAGGCTACCACACAGCTCTCGGGACACTGAAGCTTTCTTT. Translation gives CASRLPHSSRDTEAFF. Combining the CDR3 with reference TRBV7-2 and TRBJ1-1 gives the whole variable domain GAGVSQSPSNKVTEKGKDVELRCDPISGHTALYWYRQSLGQGLEFLIYFQGNSAPDKSGLPSDRFSAERTGGSVSTLTIQRTQQEDSAVYLCASRLPHSSRDTEAFFGQGTRLTVV.

The chain is built from TRBV24-1 and TRBJ2-1; no firm D call. The DNA end lines up better with TRBJ2-7; the J call may be wrong. CDR1 and CDR2 from the germline V gene are KGHDR and SFDVKD. CDR3 size: 16 residues. The CDR3 spells CATSDALWPLSNEQYF. The CDR3 coding sequence is TGTGCCACCAGTGATGCCTTGTGGCCCCTGAGCAATGAGCAGTACTTC.

This clonotype was counted only a few times. The chain carries TRBV20-1 and TRBJ2-5; a possible D gene is TRBD2 (6 bases). CDR1 is DFQATT, CDR2 SNEGSKA, per germline (reference sequence). The CDR3 contains 13 residues. The ends were cut back, 5 bases at V and 4 bases at J, with 14 bases in the middle. The CDR3 DNA reads as TGCAGTGCTTTCCCGGCGGGGCGAGAGACCCAGTACTTC. It specifies CSAFPAGRETQYF.

The rearrangement links TRBV5-1 to TRBJ1-2, with TRBD1 matching 8 bases. Germline V gene sequence: CDR1 SGHRS, CDR2 YFSETQ. The ends lost 4 bases at V and 6 bases at J; junction bases unmatched: 8. The CDR3 has 14 amino acids. The DNA for the CDR3 is TGCGCCAGCAGCCAACGGACAGGGAACCATGGCTACACCTTC. Encoded protein: CASSQRTGNHGYTF. The complete variable domain, with remaining parts taken from reference TRBV5-1 and TRBJ1-2, reads KAGVTQTPRYLIKTRGQQVTLSCSPISGHRSVSWYQQTPGQGLQFLFEYFSETQRNKGNFPGRFSGRQFSNSRSEMNVSTLELGDSALYLCASSQRTGNHGYTFGSGTRLTVV.

This chain uses TRBV11-2 with TRBJ2-1; D is undetermined. Germline-derived CDR1 and CDR2 are SGHAT and FQNNGV. V shed 0 bases and J shed 0 bases, with 12 bases lying between them. This CDR3 contains 17 residues. The CDR3 sequence is CASSLDRQRSSYNEQFF. The CDR3 DNA sequence: TGTGCCAGCAGCTTAGACCGCCAACGCAGCTCCTACAATGAGCAGTTCTTC.

V and J are TRBV27 and TRBJ1-3, with D hard to call. The ends were cut back, 3 bases at V and 4 bases at J, with 13 bases in the middle. This CDR3 is built from 15 residues. Germline V gene sequence: CDR1 MNHEY, CDR2 SMNVEV (reference sequence). CDR3: CASSFHPGGGNTIYF. Here the CDR3 DNA reads TGTGCCAGCAGTTTCCACCCCGGAGGGGGAAACACCATATATTTT.

This clonotype was found a few times. Possible read error: a much larger clone is one base away. The chain couples TRBV7-2 to TRBJ2-7, with D possibly being TRBD2 (6 bases). This CDR3 contains 15 residues. CDR1 and CDR2 from the germline V gene are SGHTA and FQGNSA. The CDR3 spells CASGLSASEAYEQYF. In nucleotides, the CDR3 is TGTGCCAGCGGCTTATCGGCTAGCGAGGCCTACGAGCAGTACTTC.

V is TRBV11-2 and J is TRBJ2-1; D is unresolved. The germline V gene encodes CDR1 SGHAT and CDR2 FQNNGV. With 2 bases removed from V and 14 bases from J, the gap between germline ends came to 13 bases. This CDR3 has 12 amino acids. The CDR3 region is CASSLRLEAEFF. CDR3 sequence (DNA): TGTGCCAGCAGCTTAAGATTAGAGGCTGAGTTCTTC.

This clonotype was counted a few times. The chain links TRBV28 to TRBJ2-1; 10 nucleotides align to TRBD2. The J segment lost 2 bases and the V segment lost 2 bases, leaving 12 bases of the junction unmatched. From germline, CDR1 is MDHEN and CDR2 SYDVKM. This CDR3 region has 19 residues. The CDR3 DNA reads as TGTGCCAGCAGTTTAAGGTCCCCACTAGCGGGGATCCCCTACAATGAGCAGTTCTTC. Encoded protein: CASSLRSPLAGIPYNEQFF.

The CDR3 DNA is TGTGCCAGCAGCCAAGATTTAAGCAGGGGGATTTCACCCCTCCACTTT. Translating it yields CASSQDLSRGISPLHF. The chain has TRBV3-1 and TRBJ1-6; 7 nucleotides match TRBD1. This CDR3 region has 16 residues. Germline lookup yields CDR1 LGHDT and CDR2 YNNKEL (reference sequence). The V segment lost 0 bases and the J segment 9 bases; nucleotides outside the gene matches: 8.

The chain employs TRBV6-2 or TRBV6-3 and TRBJ2-7; TRBD2 agrees at 7 bases. V was clipped by 4 bases and J by 3 bases; unmatched bases: 9. CDR3 size: 15 residues. Germline V gene data show CDR1 as MNHEY and CDR2 as SVGEGT. CDR3 region: CASSWGRLAIYEQYF. CDR3 nucleotides: TGTGCCAGCAGTTGGGGCCGACTAGCCATCTACGAGCAGTACTTC.

This clonotype was picked up a small number of times. V gene TRBV12-3 or TRBV12-4 combines with J gene TRBJ2-3, with 12 bases lining up with TRBD2. This CDR3 region has 13 residues. V lost 9 bases to trimming and J lost 6 bases; unmatched junction nucleotides: 4. CDR3 DNA sequence: TGTGCCAGTGCTAGCGGGGGGGCCGATACGCAGTATTTT. Encoded protein: CASASGGADTQYF.

CDR3 sequence: CASSRLGETYEQYF. CDR3 nucleotide sequence: TGTGCCAGCAGCCGATTGGGGGAAACCTACGAGCAGTACTTC. This chain links TRBV2 with TRBJ2-7, with D perhaps TRBD1 or TRBD2 (5 bases each). This CDR3 comprises 14 residues. Germline V gene lookup returns CDR1 SNHLY and CDR2 FYNNEI. Trimming shortened V by 6 bases and J by 2 bases, and 14 bases separated the two germline ends.

V gene TRBV7-3 combines with J gene TRBJ2-2, with 11 nucleotides matching TRBD2. There are 16 residues in the CDR3. V dropped 0 bases and J dropped 4; count of bases not matched to a gene: 1. Germline CDR1 is SGHTA and CDR2 is FQGTGA. Here the CDR3 reads CASSLTGTSGTGELFF. For the CDR3, the DNA is TGTGCCAGCAGCTTAACCGGGACTAGCGGCACCGGGGAGCTGTTTTTT.

CDR3 sequence: CASSSWDRANYGYTF. CDR3 coding DNA: TGTGCCAGCAGTTCATGGGACAGAGCTAACTATGGCTACACCTTC. The chain has TRBV12-3 or TRBV12-4 and TRBJ1-2; 7 nucleotides match TRBD1. The CDR3 has 15 amino acids. Trimming removed 4 bases from V and 0 bases from J; junction bases left unmatched: 5.

The genes are TRBV7-9 and TRBJ1-2; D is perhaps TRBD1 (5 bases). V was trimmed by 1 base and J by 9 bases, leaving 18 bases between them. The germline CDR1 and CDR2 sequences are SEHNR and FQNEAQ (reference sequence). CDR3 size: 15 residues. In DNA form, the CDR3 reads TGTGCCAGCAGCTTAGAGGGACTGCCAAGGAACAGCTACACCTTC. Its protein product is CASSLEGLPRNSYTF.

This clonotype was found a few times. The chain carries TRBV5-4 and TRBJ2-5; the D call may be TRBD1 or TRBD2 (6 bases each). Germline loops: CDR1 SGHNT, CDR2 YYREEE (reference sequence). V was clipped by 0 bases and J by 1 base, with 10 bases between them. CDR3 length: 15 residues. CDR3 protein: CASSLDREVQETQYF. Written as DNA, the CDR3 is TGTGCCAGCAGCTTGGACAGGGAGGTCCAAGAGACCCAGTACTTC.

The chain combines TRBV6-2 or TRBV6-3 with TRBJ1-5; no clear D. The V end lost 2 bases, the J end lost 0 bases, and 8 bases lay between the germline ends. Per germline, CDR1 MNHEY and CDR2 SVGEGT. The CDR3 contains 15 residues. The CDR3 loop reads CASSYPGDSNQPQHF. CDR3 DNA: TGTGCCAGCAGTTACCCCGGGGATAGCAATCAGCCCCAGCATTTT.

This chain connects TRBV7-2 to TRBJ2-2; 8 bases are a match to TRBD1. Germline trimming cut 5 bases from V and 7 bases from J; bases unmatched to any gene: 9. There are 15 residues in the CDR3. Per the germline V gene, CDR1 is SGHTA and CDR2 is FQGNSA. CDR3 bases: TGTGCCAGCAGCAAAGGACAGGGAATACGCGGGGAGCTGTTTTTT. Translation gives CASSKGQGIRGELFF.

The rearrangement joins TRBV29-1 to TRBJ1-5; 10 nucleotides match TRBD1. Trimming removed 7 bases from V and 5 bases from J; junction bases left unmatched: 5. This CDR3 spans 13 amino acids. Germline V gene sequence: CDR1 SQVTM, CDR2 ANQGSEA. The CDR3 loop reads CSARTGGHQPQHF. The CDR3 region has the DNA TGCAGCGCCAGGACAGGGGGACATCAGCCCCAGCATTTT.

This clonotype was picked up a small number of times. This chain joins TRBV29-1 and TRBJ1-2; D is perhaps TRBD1 (5 bases). V lost 6 bases and J 0 bases, leaving 14 bases between the germline ends. The CDR3 sequence is 14 residues long. The V gene's germline CDR1 is SQVTM and CDR2 ANQGSEA. The CDR3 reads CSVAGTASNYGYTF. The CDR3, as DNA: TGCAGCGTGGCTGGGACGGCTTCTAACTATGGCTACACCTTC.

This clonotype came up once. Without the conserved terminal phenylalanine or tryptophan, this CDR3 likely stems from a read error. The CDR3 spells CASSLALAGGFYEQYS. DNA for the CDR3: TGTGCCAGCAGCTTAGCACTAGCGGGGGGGTTCTACGAGCAGTACTCC. V usage is TRBV7-2 and J usage is TRBJ2-7; 13 bases agree with TRBD2. The CDR3 is 16 residues long. Germline CDR1 and CDR2: SGHTA and FQGNSA. Unmatched junction bases numbered 2, after V lost 0 bases and J lost 3 bases.